This TCR beta chain was profiled in a study of beta chain features in type 1 diabetes. CDR3 size: 15 residues. Germline-derived CDR1 and CDR2 are MNHEY and SVGAGI. Between the trimmed V and J ends, which lost 0 bases and 0 bases, there was a span of 8 bases. One heparinised draw, averaging about 116 mL, was taken per donor. Investigators reverse transcribed all isolated RNA, so they sequenced expressed TCRB transcripts. Clones were sequenced by immunoSEQ multiplex PCR, and TCRdb holds only the in-frame ones, with some missing. The repertoire holds roughly 450,000 clones, with more than 11% as singletons.

The rearrangement uses TRBV6-5 and TRBJ1-2; D might be TRBD1 (6 bases). The TCR originated in a man younger than 40 in good health. Specimen: naive CD4+ T cells from blood. The CDR3, as DNA: TGTGCCAGCAGTTACTCAGGACAGCCTAACTATGGCTACACCTTC. Amino acid sequence: CASSYSGQPNYGYTF.